These 18 T cell receptor beta chains came from one sample sequenced in a study of T cells after posttransplantation cyclophosphamide. Method: immunoSEQ multiplex PCR; TCRdb's copy keeps in-frame clones and lacks some. This sample has roughly 10,000 clones, each found more than once. Busulfan-fludarabine conditioning, marrow transplant, and cyclophosphamide on days +3 and +4 were administered. The specimen was PBMCs, collected roughly 350 days after allogeneic stem cell transplant with posttransplant cyclophosphamide. The receptors stem from a male patient aged 50 to 59 who received an allogeneic stem cell transplant from a related donor and was CMV-positive. The T cells may partly be graft donor cells.

This clone has at least ten counts. The V gene is TRBV5-1, the J gene TRBJ1-1, with unresolved D. The CDR3 is 15 residues long. CDR1 is SGHRS and CDR2 is YFSETQ in the germline V gene. Trimming removed 0 bases at V and 1 base at J, with 10 bases between. CDR3 region: CASSLGNSGNTEAFF. The DNA for the CDR3 is TGCGCCAGCAGCTTGGGAAATTCGGGGAACACTGAAGCTTTCTTT.

This clone was counted at least ten times. The gene calls are TRBV2 and TRBJ2-7; 7 bases are shared with TRBD1. The CDR3 is 10 amino acids. Trimming cost V 8 bases and J 6 bases; bases outside gene matches: 1. Germline V gives CDR1 SNHLY, CDR2 FYNNEI. Here the CDR3 DNA reads TGTGCCAGCTCAGGGGGCGAGCAGTACTTC. Its protein product is CASSGGEQYF.

This clone was seen ten or more times. The chain employs TRBV11-3 and TRBJ2-2; TRBD1 matches 9 bases. The germline V gene encodes CDR1 SGHNT and CDR2 YENEEA. This CDR3 is built from 16 residues. The V and J ends lost 5 bases and 5 bases, in that order; junction bases with no gene match: 9. The CDR3 DNA sequence: TGTGCCAGCAGCCCACGGACAGGGGTAGCGACCGGGGAGCTGTTTTTT. It codes for CASSPRTGVATGELFF.

There are many counts of this clone. V and J are TRBV6-5 and TRBJ2-1; D is unresolved. Germline V CDR1 and CDR2: MNHEY, SVGAGI. The ends were cut back, 8 bases at V and 6 bases at J, with 14 bases in the middle. The CDR3 runs 13 residues. The CDR3 sequence: CASPLGPANEQFF. CDR3 coding DNA: TGTGCCAGCCCCTTGGGCCCCGCCAATGAGCAGTTCTTC.

This clone was recorded many times. The rearrangement joins TRBV9 to TRBJ2-2; 8 nucleotides match TRBD2. V lost 7 bases to trimming and J lost 4 bases; unmatched junction nucleotides: 9. Germline V gene lookup returns CDR1 SGDLS and CDR2 YYNGEE. This CDR3 spans 15 amino acids. In DNA form, the CDR3 reads TGTGCCAGCTCCCCGGGCGGGGGGATCACCGGGGAGCTGTTTTTT. Protein: CASSPGGGITGELFF.

This clone was counted many times. CDR3 sequence reads: CASSASGLHWETQYF. Written as DNA, the CDR3 is TGTGCCAGCAGCGCTTCGGGACTACACTGGGAGACCCAGTACTTC. This chain joins TRBV9 and TRBJ2-5; 7 bases agree with TRBD2. CDR1 is SGDLS, CDR2 YYNGEE, per germline. There are 15 residues in the CDR3. Trimming removed 3 bases from V and 5 bases from J; junction bases left unmatched: 10.

In its sample, this clone was seen many times. The rearrangement links TRBV7-9 to TRBJ2-1; D remains ambiguous. Germline-derived CDR1 and CDR2 are SEHNR and FQNEAQ (reference sequence). The CDR3 consists of 14 residues. V lost 4 bases and J 6 bases, leaving 13 bases between the germline ends. CDR3 sequence (DNA): TGTGCCAGCAGCTCCACGAGGATCCGCAATGAGCAGTTCTTC. As protein: CASSSTRIRNEQFF.

This clone was counted at least ten times. This sequence joins TRBV7-9 and TRBJ1-2, with TRBD1 matching 8 bases. Germline CDR1 SEHNR, CDR2 FQNEAQ (reference sequence). The CDR3 loop spans 12 amino acids. Unmatched junction bases numbered 0, after V lost 1 base and J lost 8 bases. The CDR3 nucleotides are TGTGCCAGCAGCTTAGGGGACAGGGGCTACACCTTC. This encodes CASSLGDRGYTF.

Sample share makes this clone medium-sized (0.01 to 0.1%). The V call is TRBV15, the J call TRBJ2-7, with D uncertain. The CDR3 has 15 amino acids. Deletions cut 2 bases from V and 3 bases from J, with 14 bases between. Germline CDR1 reads LNHNV; CDR2 reads YYDKDF (reference sequence). The CDR3, as DNA: TGTGCCACCAGCAGATTCTCCGGGTCTGGCTACGAGCAGTACTTC. Residues: CATSRFSGSGYEQYF.

This clone was detected many times. V gene TRBV7-2 combines with J gene TRBJ2-1; 8 nucleotides align to TRBD2. The CDR3 runs 16 residues. Trimming took 0 bases from V and 3 from J; bases not matched to a gene: 4. Germline V lookup: CDR1 SGHTA, CDR2 FQGNSA. The CDR3 DNA is TGTGCCAGCAGCTTAGCATCCGGGGGGGTCTACAATGAGCAGTTCTTC. Amino acids: CASSLASGGVYNEQFF.

This clone came up many times. The chain links TRBV6-5 to TRBJ2-7; the D is unclear. Germline lookup yields CDR1 MNHEY and CDR2 SVGAGI. V was clipped by 0 bases and J by 4 bases, with 7 bases between them. This CDR3 contains 13 residues. DNA of the CDR3: TGTGCCAGCAGTTACTCGGCCCCTTACGAGCAGTACTTC. Its protein is CASSYSAPYEQYF.

By share, this clone ranks as medium-sized. This chain joins TRBV19 and TRBJ1-4; 7 bases are a match to TRBD1. This CDR3 comprises 15 residues. V lost 8 bases and J lost 0; bases outside the gene matches: 6. Germline V lookup: CDR1 LNHDA, CDR2 SQIVND (reference sequence). Here the CDR3 DNA reads TGTGCCAGTCGGAGGGGGCAAGCAACTAATGAAAAACTGTTTTTT. This gives the protein CASRRGQATNEKLFF.

This clone is medium-sized in the sample. The chain recombines TRBV6-6 with TRBJ2-5; the match to TRBD2 covers 7 bases. This CDR3 region has 14 residues. The germline V gene encodes CDR1 MNHNY and CDR2 SVGAGI (reference sequence). J gave up 5 bases and V 6 bases, and 9 bases lay outside the gene matches. DNA for the CDR3: TGTGCCAGCAGCCCGGGACTACTGAAGGAGACCCAGTACTTC. Its translation is CASSPGLLKETQYF.

This clone was recorded a few times. With a much larger clone just one base away, this may be a read error. The CDR3 DNA is TGCGCCAGCAGGGGACTAGCCAATGGAAATCGGCTGTTTTTT. This gives the protein CASRGLANGNRLFF. The chain has TRBV10-1 and TRBJ2-2; TRBD2 aligns across 9 bases. The J segment lost 13 bases and the V segment lost 6 bases, leaving 12 bases of the junction unmatched. The CDR3 runs to 14 residues. Per germline, CDR1 WNHNN and CDR2 SYGVQD (reference sequence).

This clone occurred many times. This chain uses TRBV7-6 with TRBJ2-1; 7 bases line up with TRBD2. V was clipped by 0 bases and J by 7 bases; unmatched bases: 6. Germline CDR1 reads SGHVS; CDR2 reads FNYEAQ. The CDR3 is made up of 15 amino acids. In DNA, the CDR3 is TGTGCCAGCAGCTTAGCGGGAGGGCCGGGGAATGAGCAGTTCTTC. This encodes CASSLAGGPGNEQFF.

This clone has a count of ten or more. This chain joins TRBV6-5 and TRBJ2-7; 8 bases map to TRBD1. Per germline, CDR1 MNHEY and CDR2 SVGAGI. Trimming removed 7 bases from V and 2 bases from J; junction bases left unmatched: 4. The CDR3 runs 13 residues. CDR3 in amino acids: CASTRGQAYEQYF. The CDR3 DNA reads TGTGCCAGCACTAGGGGACAGGCCTACGAGCAGTACTTC.

The table lists this clone with many counts. The rearrangement joins TRBV2 to TRBJ1-4, with 7 bases matching TRBD1. This CDR3 is 19 amino acids long. The junction had 13 bases not matched to a gene; V was cut back by 1 base and J by 2 bases. CDR1 and CDR2 (germline): SNHLY, FYNNEI. CDR3 sequence (DNA): TGTGCCAGCAGTGAAGGGGTTTGGGACAGATGGAAGACTAATGAAAAACTGTTTTTT. Its protein is CASSEGVWDRWKTNEKLFF.

This clone showed up many times. CDR3 loop: CASSLGGPGAGNQPQHF. CDR3 coding DNA: TGTGCCAGCAGCTTGGGGGGGCCAGGGGCGGGCAATCAGCCCCAGCATTTT. The chain carries TRBV5-6 and TRBJ1-5, with D perhaps matching TRBD1 (6 bases). The CDR3 length is 17 residues. Germline CDR1 SGHDT, CDR2 YYEEEE. Trimming took off 0 bases at V and 2 bases at J, with 15 bases between the two ends.